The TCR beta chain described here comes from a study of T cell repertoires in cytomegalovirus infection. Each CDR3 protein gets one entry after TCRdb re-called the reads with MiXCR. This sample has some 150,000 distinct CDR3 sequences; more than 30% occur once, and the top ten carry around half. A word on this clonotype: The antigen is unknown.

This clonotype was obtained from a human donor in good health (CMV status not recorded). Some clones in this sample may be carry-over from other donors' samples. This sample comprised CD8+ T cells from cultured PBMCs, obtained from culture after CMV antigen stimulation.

In nucleotides, the CDR3 is TGTGCCAGCAGCCCGGGACAGGGTAAGGTTTCAGTGAGGAACACTGAAGCTTTCTTT. The encoded protein is CASSPGQGKVSVRNTEAFF. V and J are TRBV27 and TRBJ1-1, with 9 bases matching TRBD1. The CDR3 is 19 residues long. V shed 6 bases and J 1 base; nucleotides not matched to a gene: 18. The germline CDR1 and CDR2 sequences are MNHEY and SMNVEV (reference sequence).